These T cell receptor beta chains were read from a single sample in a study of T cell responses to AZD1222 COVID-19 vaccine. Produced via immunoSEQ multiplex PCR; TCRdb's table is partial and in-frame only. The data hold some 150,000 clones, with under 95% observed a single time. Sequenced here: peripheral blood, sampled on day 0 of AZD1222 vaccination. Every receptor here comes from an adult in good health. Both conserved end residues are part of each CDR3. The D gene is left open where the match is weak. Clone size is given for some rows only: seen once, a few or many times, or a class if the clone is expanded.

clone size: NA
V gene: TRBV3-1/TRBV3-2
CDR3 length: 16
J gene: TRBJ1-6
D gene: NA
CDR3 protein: CASSHLQGGEDSPLHF
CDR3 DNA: TGTGCCAGCAGCCACTTACAGGGAGGCGAGGATTCACCCCTCCACTTT

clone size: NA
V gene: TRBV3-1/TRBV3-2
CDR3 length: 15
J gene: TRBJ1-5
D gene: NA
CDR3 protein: CASSQYPGTNQPQHF
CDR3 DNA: TGTGCCAGCAGCCAATATCCTGGGACAAATCAGCCCCAGCATTTT

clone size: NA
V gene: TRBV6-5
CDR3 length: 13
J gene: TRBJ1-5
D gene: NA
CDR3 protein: CASSLDSNQPQHF
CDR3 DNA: TGTGCCAGCAGCCTAGATAGCAATCAGCCCCAGCATTTT

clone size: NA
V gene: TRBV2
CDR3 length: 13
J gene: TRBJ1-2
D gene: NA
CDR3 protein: CASSDLGLRGYTF
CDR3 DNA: TGTGCCAGCAGTGACTTGGGTTTGAGGGGCTACACCTTC

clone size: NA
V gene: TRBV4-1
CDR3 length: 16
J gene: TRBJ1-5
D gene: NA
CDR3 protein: CASSQTQGLGNQPQHF
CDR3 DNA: TGCGCCAGCAGCCAAACCCAGGGCCTTGGAAATCAGCCCCAGCATTTT

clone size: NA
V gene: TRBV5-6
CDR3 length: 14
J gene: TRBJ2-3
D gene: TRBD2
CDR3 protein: CASSGRGGLDTQYF
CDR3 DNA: TGTGCCAGCAGTGGACGGGGGGGCCTTGATACGCAGTATTTT

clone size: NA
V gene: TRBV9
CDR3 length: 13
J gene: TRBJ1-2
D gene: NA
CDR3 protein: CASSVGFLQGYTF
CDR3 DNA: TGTGCCAGCAGCGTAGGGTTCCTCCAGGGCTACACCTTC

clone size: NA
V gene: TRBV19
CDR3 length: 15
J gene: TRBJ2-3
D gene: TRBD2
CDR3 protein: CASTLLAGVGDTQYF
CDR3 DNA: TGTGCCAGTACCCTCCTAGCGGGAGTAGGAGATACGCAGTATTTT

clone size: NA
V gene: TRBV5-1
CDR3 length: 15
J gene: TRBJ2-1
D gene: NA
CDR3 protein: CASSLGASSYNEQFF
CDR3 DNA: TGCGCCAGCAGCTTAGGGGCTAGCTCCTACAATGAGCAGTTCTTC

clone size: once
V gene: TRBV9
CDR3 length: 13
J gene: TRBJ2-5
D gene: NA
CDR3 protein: CASSVIGGETQYF
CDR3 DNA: TGTGCCAGCAGCGTAATTGGAGGAGAGACCCAGTACTTC

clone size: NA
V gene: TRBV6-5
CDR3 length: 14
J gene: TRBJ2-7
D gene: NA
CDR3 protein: CASSRPLAAYEQYF
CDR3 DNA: TGTGCCAGCAGTCGGCCGCTCGCGGCCTACGAGCAGTACTTC

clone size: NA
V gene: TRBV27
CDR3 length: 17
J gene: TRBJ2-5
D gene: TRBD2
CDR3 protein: CASSSTKGTSGVETQYF
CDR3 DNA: TGTGCCAGCAGTTCAACCAAGGGGACTAGCGGCGTGGAGACCCAGTACTTC

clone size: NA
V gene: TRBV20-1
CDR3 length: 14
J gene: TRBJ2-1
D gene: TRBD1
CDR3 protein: CSASIRAGGNEQFF
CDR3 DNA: TGCAGTGCTAGTATTAGGGCAGGGGGCAATGAGCAGTTCTTC

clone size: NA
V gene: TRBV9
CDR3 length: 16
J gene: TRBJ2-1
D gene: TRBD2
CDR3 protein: CASSVGLAGDGNEQFF
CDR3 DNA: TGTGCCAGCAGCGTGGGACTAGCGGGAGATGGGAATGAGCAGTTCTTC

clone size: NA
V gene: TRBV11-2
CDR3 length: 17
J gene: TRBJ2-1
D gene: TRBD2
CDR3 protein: CASSRLAGGPLPNEQFF
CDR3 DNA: TGTGCCAGCAGCCGACTAGCGGGGGGCCCGTTGCCCAATGAGCAGTTCTTC

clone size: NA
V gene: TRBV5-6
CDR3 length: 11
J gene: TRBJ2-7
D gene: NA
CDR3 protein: CASSWRSEQYF
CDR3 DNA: TGTGCCAGCAGCTGGCGCAGCGAGCAGTACTTC

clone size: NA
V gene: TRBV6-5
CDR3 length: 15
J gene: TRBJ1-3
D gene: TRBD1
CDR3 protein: CASSYDRGSGNTIYF
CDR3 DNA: TGTGCCAGCAGTTACGACAGGGGGTCTGGAAACACCATATATTTT

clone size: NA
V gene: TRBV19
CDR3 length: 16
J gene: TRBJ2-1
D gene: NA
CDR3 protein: CASSTISSPTYNEQFF
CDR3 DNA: TGTGCCAGTAGTACTATTAGTTCGCCCACCTACAATGAGCAGTTCTTC

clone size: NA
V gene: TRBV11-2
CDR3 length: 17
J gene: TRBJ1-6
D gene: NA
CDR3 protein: CASSLVGQSSYNSPLHF
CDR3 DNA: TGTGCCAGCAGCTTAGTTGGCCAGAGCTCCTATAATTCACCCCTCCACTTT

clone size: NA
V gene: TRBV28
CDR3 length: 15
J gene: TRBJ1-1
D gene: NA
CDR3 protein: CASSLHDGFTWEAFF
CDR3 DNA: TGTGCCAGCAGTTTGCACGACGGGTTCACGTGGGAAGCTTTCTTT

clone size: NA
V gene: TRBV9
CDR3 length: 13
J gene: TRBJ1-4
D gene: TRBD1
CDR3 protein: CASTGQPDEKLFF
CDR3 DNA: TGTGCCAGTACGGGACAGCCGGATGAAAAACTGTTTTTT

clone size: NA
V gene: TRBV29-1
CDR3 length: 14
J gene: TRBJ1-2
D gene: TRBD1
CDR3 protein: CSVTGTGGIYGYTF
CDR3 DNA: TGCAGCGTTACCGGGACAGGGGGAATCTATGGCTACACCTTC

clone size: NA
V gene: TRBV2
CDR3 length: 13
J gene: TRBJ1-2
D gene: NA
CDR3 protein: CASSEGENYGYTF
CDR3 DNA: TGTGCCAGCAGTGAAGGAGAAAACTATGGCTACACCTTC

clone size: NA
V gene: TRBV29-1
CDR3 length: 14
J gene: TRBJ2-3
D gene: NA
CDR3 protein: CSVAGRQGTDTQYF
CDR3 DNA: TGCAGCGTCGCGGGTCGCCAGGGCACAGATACGCAGTATTTT

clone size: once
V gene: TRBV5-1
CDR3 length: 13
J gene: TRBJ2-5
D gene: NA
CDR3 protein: CASSSMSQETQYF
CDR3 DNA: TGCGCCAGCAGCTCTATGAGCCAAGAGACCCAGTACTTC

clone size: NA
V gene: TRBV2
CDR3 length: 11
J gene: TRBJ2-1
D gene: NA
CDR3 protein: CASSREGEQFF
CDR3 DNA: TGTGCCAGCAGCCGGGAAGGTGAGCAGTTCTTC

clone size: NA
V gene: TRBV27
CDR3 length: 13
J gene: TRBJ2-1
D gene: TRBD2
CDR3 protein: CASSLAGAYEQFF
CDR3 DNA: TGTGCCAGCAGTTTGGCGGGAGCCTATGAGCAGTTCTTC

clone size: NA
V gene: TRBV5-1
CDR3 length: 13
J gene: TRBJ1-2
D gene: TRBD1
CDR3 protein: CASSLSTGEGYTF
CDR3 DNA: TGCGCCAGCAGCCTATCGACAGGGGAAGGCTACACCTTC

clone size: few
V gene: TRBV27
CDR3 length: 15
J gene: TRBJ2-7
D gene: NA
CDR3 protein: CASSLLRGPRNEQYF
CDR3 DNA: TGTGCCAGCAGTCTCCTCAGGGGCCCTCGGAACGAGCAGTACTTC

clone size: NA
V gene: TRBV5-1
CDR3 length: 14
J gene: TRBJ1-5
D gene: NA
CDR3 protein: CASSLTRDNQPQHF
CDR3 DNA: TGCGCCAGCAGCTTGACCAGGGACAATCAGCCCCAGCATTTT

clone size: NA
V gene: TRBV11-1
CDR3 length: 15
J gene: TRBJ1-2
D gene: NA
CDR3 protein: CASSVGMVNDYGYTF
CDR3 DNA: TGTGCCAGCAGCGTTGGGATGGTGAATGACTATGGCTACACCTTC

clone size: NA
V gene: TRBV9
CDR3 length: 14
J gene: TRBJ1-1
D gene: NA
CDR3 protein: CASSVGPMNTEAFF
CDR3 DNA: TGTGCCAGCAGCGTAGGGCCCATGAACACTGAAGCTTTCTTT

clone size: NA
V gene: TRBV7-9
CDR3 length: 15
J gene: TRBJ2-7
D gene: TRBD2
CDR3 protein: CASSPGTSGSYEQYF
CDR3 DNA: TGTGCCAGCAGTCCGGGGACTAGCGGGAGCTACGAGCAGTACTTC

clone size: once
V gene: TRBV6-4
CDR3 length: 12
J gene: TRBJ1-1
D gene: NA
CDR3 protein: CASDPNGTEAFF
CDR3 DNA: TGTGCCAGCGACCCTAATGGTACTGAAGCTTTCTTT

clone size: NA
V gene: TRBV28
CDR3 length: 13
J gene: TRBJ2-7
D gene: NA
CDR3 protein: CASSPPGRYEQYF
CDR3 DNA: TGTGCCAGCAGTCCACCCGGACGGTACGAGCAGTACTTC

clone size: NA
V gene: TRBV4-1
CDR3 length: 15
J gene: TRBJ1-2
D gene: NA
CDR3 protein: CASSQESQGLDYCTF
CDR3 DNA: TGCGCCAGCAGCCAAGAAAGCCAGGGTCTGGATTATTGCACCTTC

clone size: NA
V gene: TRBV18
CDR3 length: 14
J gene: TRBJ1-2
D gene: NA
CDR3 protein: CASSRGTANYGYTF
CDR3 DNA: TGTGCCAGCTCACGGGGGACCGCTAACTATGGCTACACCTTC

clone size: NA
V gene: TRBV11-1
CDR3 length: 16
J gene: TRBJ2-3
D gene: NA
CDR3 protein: CASSGMAGTSTDTQYF
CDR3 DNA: TGTGCCAGCAGCGGGATGGCGGGGACTAGCACAGATACGCAGTATTTT

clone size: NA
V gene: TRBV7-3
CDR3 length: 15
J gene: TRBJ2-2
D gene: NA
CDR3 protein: CASSLTYLAAGELFF
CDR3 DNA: TGTGCCAGCAGCCTTACTTATCTAGCAGCCGGGGAGCTGTTTTTT

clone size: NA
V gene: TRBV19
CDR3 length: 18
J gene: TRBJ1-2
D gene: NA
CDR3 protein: CASSIGGRRLTGLYGYTF
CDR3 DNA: TGTGCCAGTAGTATAGGTGGGCGGCGGCTGACCGGCCTCTATGGCTACACCTTC

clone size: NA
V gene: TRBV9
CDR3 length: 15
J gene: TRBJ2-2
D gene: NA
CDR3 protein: CASTAGTSNTGELFF
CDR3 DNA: TGTGCCAGCACCGCCGGGACATCGAACACCGGGGAGCTGTTTTTT

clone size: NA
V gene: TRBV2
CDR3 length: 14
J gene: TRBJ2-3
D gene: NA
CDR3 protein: CASSVGGSTDTQYF
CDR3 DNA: TGTGCCAGCAGTGTCGGCGGGAGCACAGATACGCAGTATTTT

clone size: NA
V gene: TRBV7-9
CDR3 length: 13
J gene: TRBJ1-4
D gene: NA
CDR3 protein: CASTYGGGEKLFF
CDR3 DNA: TGTGCCAGCACCTACGGGGGGGGTGAAAAACTGTTTTTT

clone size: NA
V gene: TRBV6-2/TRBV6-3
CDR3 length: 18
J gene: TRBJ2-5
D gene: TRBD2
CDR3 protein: CASSSRTSGRAIQETQYF
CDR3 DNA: TGTGCCAGCAGTTCTCGGACTAGCGGGAGGGCCATCCAAGAGACCCAGTACTTC

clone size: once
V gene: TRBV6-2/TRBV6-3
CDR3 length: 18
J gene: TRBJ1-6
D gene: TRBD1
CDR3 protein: CASSFDRGVSSYNSPLHF
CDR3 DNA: TGTGCCAGCAGTTTCGACAGGGGGGTTAGCTCCTATAATTCACCCCTCCACTTT

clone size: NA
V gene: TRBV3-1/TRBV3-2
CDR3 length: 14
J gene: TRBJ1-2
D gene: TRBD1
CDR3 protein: CASSPETTGDSCTF
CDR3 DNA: TGTGCCAGCAGCCCGGAGACGACAGGGGACTCCTGCACCTTC

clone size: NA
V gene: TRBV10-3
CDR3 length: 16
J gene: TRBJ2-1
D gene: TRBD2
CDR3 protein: CAISDPGSSGYNEQFF
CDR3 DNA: TGTGCCATCAGTGACCCCGGGTCTAGCGGATACAATGAGCAGTTCTTC

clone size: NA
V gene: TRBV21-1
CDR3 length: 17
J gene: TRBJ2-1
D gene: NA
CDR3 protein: CASNWRSGDRAYNEQFF
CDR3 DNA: TGTGCCAGCAACTGGCGGAGCGGGGATAGGGCTTACAATGAGCAGTTCTTC

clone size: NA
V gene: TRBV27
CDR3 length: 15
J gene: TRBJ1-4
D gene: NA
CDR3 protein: CASSGGRVQNEKLFF
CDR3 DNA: TGTGCCAGCAGTGGGGGGCGAGTCCAGAATGAAAAACTGTTTTTT

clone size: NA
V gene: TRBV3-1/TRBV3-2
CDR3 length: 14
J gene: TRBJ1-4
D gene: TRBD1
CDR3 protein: CASSHRGPGEKLFF
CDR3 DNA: TGTGCCAGCAGCCACAGGGGGCCAGGTGAAAAACTGTTTTTT

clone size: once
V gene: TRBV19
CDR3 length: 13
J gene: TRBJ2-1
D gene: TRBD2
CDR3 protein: CASWTSGRSEQFF
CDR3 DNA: TGTGCCAGTTGGACTAGCGGGAGATCTGAGCAGTTCTTC

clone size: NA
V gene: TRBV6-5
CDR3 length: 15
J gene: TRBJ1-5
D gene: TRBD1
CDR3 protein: CASTKRGQDNQPQHF
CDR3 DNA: TGTGCCAGCACTAAGCGGGGACAGGACAATCAGCCCCAGCATTTT

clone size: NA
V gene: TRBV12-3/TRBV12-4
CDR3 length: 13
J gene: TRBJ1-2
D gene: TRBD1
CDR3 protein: CASSQAGTGGYTF
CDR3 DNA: TGTGCCAGCAGCCAGGCCGGGACAGGCGGCTACACCTTC

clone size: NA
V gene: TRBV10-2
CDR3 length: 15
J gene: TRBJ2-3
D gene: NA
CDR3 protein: CASRTGRLSTDTQYF
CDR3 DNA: TGCGCCAGCAGGACAGGGAGGTTGAGCACAGATACGCAGTATTTT

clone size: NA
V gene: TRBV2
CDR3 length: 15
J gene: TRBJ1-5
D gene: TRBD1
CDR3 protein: CASTRDRAEDQPQHF
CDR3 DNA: TGTGCCAGCACCCGGGACAGGGCAGAGGATCAGCCCCAGCATTTT

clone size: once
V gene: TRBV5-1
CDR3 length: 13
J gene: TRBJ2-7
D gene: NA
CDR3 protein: CASSLEPGYEQYF
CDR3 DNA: TGCGCCAGCAGCTTGGAGCCCGGGTACGAGCAGTACTTC

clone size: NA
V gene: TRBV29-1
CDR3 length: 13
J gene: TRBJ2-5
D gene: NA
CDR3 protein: CSVVVQTQETQYF
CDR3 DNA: TGCAGCGTTGTGGTACAGACCCAAGAGACCCAGTACTTC

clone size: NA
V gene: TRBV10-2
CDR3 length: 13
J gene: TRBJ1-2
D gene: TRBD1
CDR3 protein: CASTLTGAGGYTF
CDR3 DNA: TGCGCCAGCACTCTCACAGGGGCGGGTGGCTACACCTTC

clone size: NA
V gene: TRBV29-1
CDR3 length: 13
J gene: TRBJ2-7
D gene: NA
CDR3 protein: CSVGGTANYEQYF
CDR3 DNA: TGCAGCGTTGGCGGGACAGCTAATTACGAGCAGTACTTC